These 2 T cell receptor beta chains originate from one sample sequenced in a study of blood T cell repertoires in COVID-19 (dated by TCRdb to about 2020). The library came from the immunoSEQ multiplex PCR assay. The immuneACCESS repertoire file appears here via TCRdb, limited to in-frame rearrangements. These files lack a portion of the clones; in checked studies, under half of the deficit traces to unresolved V genes, and the cause of the others is not known. The sample table records 110,000 or so clones; roughly 85% of these occur just once. The ten largest clones capture about 12% of the sample. The specimen sequenced was peripheral blood. The receptors stem from a human donor in a cohort sampled during active COVID-19.

The CDR3 sequence is CASSYSGRDYEQYF. CDR3 DNA: TGTGCCAGCAGTTACTCCGGCAGGGACTACGAGCAGTACTTC. The chain recombines TRBV6-5 with TRBJ2-7, with a weak D call TRBD1 (5 bases). V was shortened by 0 bases and J by 3 bases, with 9 bases between the two germline ends. CDR3 length equals 14 residues. Per the germline V gene, CDR1 is MNHEY and CDR2 is SVGAGI.

The CDR3 here is CASSSVLYEQYF. DNA of the CDR3: TGTGCCAGCAGTAGCGTCCTCTACGAGCAGTACTTC. The rearrangement uses TRBV12-3 or TRBV12-4 and TRBJ2-7; D is undetermined. V lost 5 bases and J 3 bases, leaving 8 bases between the germline ends. The CDR3 loop spans 12 amino acids.